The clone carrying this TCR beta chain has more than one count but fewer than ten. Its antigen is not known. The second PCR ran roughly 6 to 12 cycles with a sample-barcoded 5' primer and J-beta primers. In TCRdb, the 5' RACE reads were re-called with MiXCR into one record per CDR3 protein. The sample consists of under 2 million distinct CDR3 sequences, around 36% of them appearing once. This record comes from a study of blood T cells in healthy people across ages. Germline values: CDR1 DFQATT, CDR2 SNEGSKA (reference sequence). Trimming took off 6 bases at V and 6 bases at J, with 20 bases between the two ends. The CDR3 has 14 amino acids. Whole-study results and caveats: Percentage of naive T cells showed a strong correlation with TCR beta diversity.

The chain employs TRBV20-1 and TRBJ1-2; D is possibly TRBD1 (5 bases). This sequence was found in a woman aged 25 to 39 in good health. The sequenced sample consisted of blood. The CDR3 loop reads CSAATGPGGNGYTF. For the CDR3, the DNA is TGCAGTGCGGCGACCGGGCCCGGGGGGAATGGCTACACCTTC.